The 15 T cell receptor beta chains below were found in one sample sequenced in a study of a mutant IDH1 vaccine in newly diagnosed glioma (dated by TCRdb to about 2021). What the time point label conveys for this sample: baseline, week 1 (first vaccination visit). Interpreted using the paper, the treatment or condition label stands for: pre-vaccination baseline after standard-of-care therapy. The library was made by the immunoSEQ multiplex PCR assay. As stored in TCRdb, this immuneACCESS dataset retains in-frame rearrangements with V and J assigned. A fraction of the clones does not appear; measured against another copy, unresolved V genes explain less than half of the discrepancy, and the remainder lacks a known reason. The sample has around 88,000 clones on record, over 75% of them singletons. In total, the top ten clones hold 7.5% of the sample. The source was PBMCs, collected from a glioma patient treated with radiotherapy, temozolomide or both. The receptors here all came from a man aged 35-49 years with glioma.

The sample holds a few counts of this clone. V is TRBV2 and J is TRBJ1-1; D is perhaps TRBD1 (6 bases). The CDR3 consists of 13 residues. V shed 5 bases and J shed 6 bases, with 13 bases lying between them. CDR1 and CDR2 (germline): SNHLY, FYNNEI. Here the CDR3 reads CASSTAGVPEAFF. The CDR3 nucleotides are TGTGCCAGCAGTACCGCAGGGGTTCCTGAAGCTTTCTTT.

The CDR3 sequence is CASSPSGDVTDTQYF. The CDR3 bases are TGTGCCAGCAGCCCGAGCGGAGACGTTACAGATACGCAGTATTTT. The chain is built from TRBV4-2 and TRBJ2-3, with D tentatively TRBD2 (5 bases). V lost 4 bases, J lost 3 bases, and 14 bases lay in between. Per the germline V gene, CDR1 is LGHNA and CDR2 is YNFKEQ. CDR3 length: 15 amino acids.

The V call is TRBV7-9, the J call TRBJ2-7, with a weak D call TRBD1 (7 bases). This CDR3 is 13 amino acids long. Trimming took off 5 bases at V and 7 bases at J, with 15 bases between the two ends. Germline-derived CDR1 and CDR2 are SEHNR and FQNEAQ (reference sequence). The CDR3 DNA follows: TGTGCCAGCAGCCCAGGGGGGTCGGGGGAGCAGTACTTC. Protein sequence: CASSPGGSGEQYF.

V gene TRBV19 combines with J gene TRBJ1-1; D not certain. With 6 bases removed from V and 1 base from J, the gap between germline ends came to 12 bases. The CDR3 length is 14 residues. Germline loops: CDR1 LNHDA, CDR2 SQIVND (reference sequence). For the CDR3, the DNA is TGTGCCAGTAGACCTGACAATAGGAACACTGAAGCTTTCTTT. Translating gives CASRPDNRNTEAFF. Using reference TRBV19 and TRBJ1-1 for the parts outside the CDR3, the full variable domain is DGGITQSPKYLFRKEGQNVTLSCEQNLNHDAMYWYRQDPGQGLRLIYYSQIVNDFQKGDIAEGYSVSREKKESFPLTVTSAQKNPTAFYLCASRPDNRNTEAFFGQGTRLTVV.

This clone was found a few times. The J gene is TRBJ1-1, the V gene TRBV27; 7 bases agree with TRBD1. CDR1 MNHEY and CDR2 SMNVEV come from the germline V gene (reference sequence). J was trimmed by 6 bases and V by 2 bases; bases with no gene match: 9. The CDR3 spans 15 residues. The chain's CDR3 is CASSLGTQGFAEAFF. The DNA of the CDR3 is TGTGCCAGCAGTTTAGGGACACAGGGGTTCGCTGAAGCTTTCTTT.

The V gene is TRBV19, the J gene TRBJ2-2; no clear D. Trimming shortened V by 1 base and J by 2 bases, and 8 bases separated the two germline ends. The CDR3 has 15 amino acids. The germline CDR1 and CDR2 sequences are LNHDA and SQIVND (reference sequence). The CDR3 DNA follows: TGTGCCAGTAGTATAGGGACGAGTAACACCGGGGAGCTGTTTTTT. This codes for CASSIGTSNTGELFF.

The V and J genes are TRBV11-2 and TRBJ1-2; 8 positions match TRBD1. V was pared by 5 bases and J by 7 bases, with 12 bases of the junction left unmatched. The CDR3 loop spans 15 amino acids. Germline CDR1 reads SGHAT; CDR2 reads FQNNGV. CDR3 bases: TGTGCCAGCAGCACCCGGACGGACAGGGTGGGTGGCTACACCTTC. Residues: CASSTRTDRVGGYTF.

V gene TRBV19 combines with J gene TRBJ2-3; D could derive from TRBD1 or TRBD2 (5 bases each). The CDR3 is made up of 16 amino acids. Germline V gene lookup returns CDR1 LNHDA and CDR2 SQIVND (reference sequence). Trimming removed 4 bases from V and 0 bases from J, with 14 bases in between. The chain's CDR3 is CASSTGATYSTDTQYF. The CDR3 bases are TGTGCCAGTAGTACCGGGGCCACCTACAGCACAGATACGCAGTATTTT.

The chain employs TRBV15 and TRBJ1-1; D gene uncertain. V was pared by 3 bases and J by 5 bases, with 16 bases between. The germline gives CDR1 LNHNV, CDR2 YYDKDF (reference sequence). CDR3 length: 15 residues. CDR3 sequence reads: CATSRPVTKWTEAFF. CDR3 nucleotides: TGTGCCACCAGCAGGCCCGTAACCAAATGGACTGAAGCTTTCTTT.

This clone was seen a single time. V gene TRBV2 combines with J gene TRBJ1-1, with a weak D call TRBD1 (5 bases). Germline V CDR1 and CDR2: SNHLY, FYNNEI. The CDR3 consists of 12 residues. V was trimmed by 9 bases and J by 4 bases, leaving 12 bases between them. The CDR3 is CASSRGGTEAFF. CDR3 bases: TGTGCCAGTTCCCGGGGGGGCACTGAAGCTTTCTTT.

CDR3 protein: CASSLARARENEQFF. CDR3 nucleotide sequence: TGTGCCAGCAGCTTGGCGCGCGCCAGGGAAAATGAGCAGTTCTTC. The chain recombines TRBV5-4 with TRBJ2-1; possible D gene TRBD1, 5 bases. The germline V gene has CDR1 SGHNT and CDR2 YYREEE (reference sequence). The CDR3 length is 15 residues. V lost 0 bases, J lost 7 bases, and 14 bases lay in between.

The chain has TRBV11-1 and TRBJ1-2; tentatively, D is TRBD1 (5 bases). V was clipped by 8 bases and J by 6 bases, with 16 bases between them. CDR3 length equals 13 residues. From germline, CDR1 is SGHAT and CDR2 FQDESV (reference sequence). In DNA, the CDR3 is TGTGCCAGCCTTTCGACGGGGCCCCATGGCTACACCTTC. This sequence encodes CASLSTGPHGYTF.

The gene calls are TRBV19 and TRBJ2-1; 7 nucleotides match TRBD2. The CDR3 is made up of 17 amino acids. From germline, CDR1 is LNHDA and CDR2 SQIVND (reference sequence). The junction had 10 bases not matched to a gene; V was cut back by 5 bases and J by 0 bases. CDR3 in DNA: TGTGCCAGTAGTCTGGGCTGGCGCGGGAGCTCCTACAATGAGCAGTTCTTC. This translates into CASSLGWRGSSYNEQFF.

The chain carries TRBV4-3 and TRBJ2-1; the D gene is possibly TRBD2 (5 bases). The V end lost 0 bases, the J end lost 8 bases, and 20 bases lay between the germline ends. The length of the CDR3 is 17 residues. Germline V gene data show CDR1 as LGHNA and CDR2 as YSLEER. CDR3 residues: CASSQDLVVSGWDEQFF. The DNA for the CDR3 is TGCGCCAGCAGCCAAGATTTAGTCGTCTCGGGGTGGGATGAGCAGTTCTTC.

The chain is built from TRBV6-5 and TRBJ1-1, with D uncertain. Germline V lookup: CDR1 MNHEY, CDR2 SVGAGI. The CDR3 is 13 amino acids. Trimming removed 2 bases at V and 4 bases at J, with 8 bases between. The CDR3 spells CASSYSLGTEAFF. In nucleotides, the CDR3 is TGTGCCAGCAGTTACAGTTTGGGCACTGAAGCTTTCTTT.